A selection of T cell receptor beta chains follows, all from one sample in a study of T cells in Graves' hyperthyroidism and ophthalmopathy. TCRdb used MiXCR to reprocess the multiplex PCR reads, holding one entry per CDR3 protein. The sample records more than 450,000 distinct CDR3 sequences, just under 20% being singletons. The sequenced sample consisted of blood. These receptors originate from a man aged 35 to 55 with Graves' ophthalmopathy. CDR3s include the opening cysteine and the closing phenylalanine or tryptophan. The D gene is left open where the match is weak. For some rows the clone size is stated as once, few or many, or as a class when expanded; others skip it.

d_call j_call v_call clone_size cdr3_nt cdr3_aa
- TRBJ1-1 TRBV30 few TGTGCCTGGAGTGTACGGGGGGGCGGCACTGAAGCTTTCTTT CAWSVRGGGTEAFF
- TRBJ2-1 TRBV20-1 - TGCAGTGCATGGGGAGGAGGGGAGGCCTTTATTGGTGAGCAGTTCTTC CSAWGGGEAFIGEQFF
- TRBJ2-2 TRBV24-1 few TGTGCCATCGTTTTTTATATCACCGGGGAGCTGTTTTTT CAIVFYITGELFF
- TRBJ2-6 TRBV7-2 - TGTGCCAGCACCCTAGGGGTAACTGGGGCCAACGTCCTGACTTTC CASTLGVTGANVLTF
TRBD2 TRBJ2-2 TRBV12-5 - TGTGCTAGTGGTCCGCGGGAGTCGAACACCGGGGAGCTGTTTTTT CASGPRESNTGELFF
- TRBJ2-2 TRBV7-8 - TGTGCCAGCAGGGAGGAAACGAACACCGGGGAGCTGTTTTTT CASREETNTGELFF
- TRBJ1-1 TRBV6-2/TRBV6-3 - TGTGCCAGTACCACGGTGAACACTGAAGCTTTCTTT CASTTVNTEAFF
TRBD2 TRBJ2-5 TRBV27 few TGTGCCAGCAGCCCAGGGGCTAGCGGGAGGGCGGTAAAGACCCAGTACTTC CASSPGASGRAVKTQYF
- TRBJ2-2 TRBV20-1 few TGCAGTGCTAGAGCAGGGTTCGGGGAGCTGTTTTTT CSARAGFGELFF
TRBD1 TRBJ2-1 TRBV6-6 - TGTGCCAGCAGTTACGCAGGACAGGGGCACAATGAGCAGTTCTTC CASSYAGQGHNEQFF
- TRBJ2-7 TRBV18 many TGTGCCAGCTCACCACCGGGGGGTTTGGACGAGCAGTACTTC CASSPPGGLDEQYF
TRBD1 TRBJ2-4 TRBV29-1 few TGCAGCGTTGCGACAGGGGGCAACGACATTCAGTACTTC CSVATGGNDIQYF
- TRBJ2-5 TRBV5-1 few TGCGCCAGCAGCTTGGCACAGTCCCAAGAGACCCAGTACTTC CASSLAQSQETQYF
- TRBJ2-7 TRBV7-2 - TGTGCCAGCAGCCTATCGTGGGGGGGCTTGGTGACCGAGCAGTACTTC CASSLSWGGLVTEQYF
TRBD1 TRBJ1-4 TRBV7-2 many TGTGCCAGCAGTGGGTTGGGGACAGGGATTGAAAAACTGTTTTTT CASSGLGTGIEKLFF
TRBD2 TRBJ2-2 TRBV7-9 many TGTGCCAGCAGTTATTTAGCGGGGGGCCACCCTTCGAGCACCGGGGAGCTGTTTTTT CASSYLAGGHPSSTGELFF
- TRBJ2-1 TRBV4-1 - TGCGCCAGCAGTCGCACTGCCAGCTCCTACAATGAGCAGTTCTTC CASSRTASSYNEQFF
- TRBJ2-1 TRBV4-1 - TGCGCCAGCAGCCAGGCAGGAGGGAATGAGCAGTTCTTC CASSQAGGNEQFF
TRBD2 TRBJ2-5 TRBV12-3/TRBV12-4 many TGTGCCAGCAGTCCCAGACTAGCAAAGGAGACCCAGTACTTC CASSPRLAKETQYF
TRBD2 TRBJ2-1 TRBV14 once TGTGCCAGCAGCTCCCGGGAGGACTACAATGAGCAGTTCTTC CASSSREDYNEQFF
- TRBJ2-2 TRBV5-1 many TGCGCCAGCAGCCCTCAGACAGGAAAACTTGCCGGGGAGCTGTTTTTT CASSPQTGKLAGELFF
- TRBJ2-1 TRBV6-1 once TGTGCCAGCAGTCGTTCCCGGGACCCTTACAATGAGCAGTTCTTC CASSRSRDPYNEQFF
TRBD1 TRBJ1-1 TRBV6-1 - TGTGCCGGTCAGACAGGGACTGAAGCTTTCTTT CAGQTGTEAFF
- TRBJ2-5 TRBV28 many TGTGCCAGCATGTCGGGACGGGAGACCCAGTACTTC CASMSGRETQYF
- TRBJ1-1 TRBV7-3 few TGTGCCAGCAGCCCAGATACCGCGTCCAATTCCACGGGGACCCCCATGAACACTGAAGCTTTCTTT CASSPDTASNSTGTPMNTEAFF
TRBD2 TRBJ2-2 TRBV7-3 - TGTGCCAGCAGCTTCACCCCAGCGGGAGCGAACACCGGGGAGCTGTTTTTT CASSFTPAGANTGELFF
TRBD1 TRBJ1-2 TRBV7-2 many TGTGCCAGCACCCTACACGCCACCGGGACAGGGGACTATGGCTACACCTTC CASTLHATGTGDYGYTF
TRBD2 TRBJ2-7 TRBV28 - TGTGCCAGCAGTTACTCCGGGGGGGGTAGGGAGCAGTACTTC CASSYSGGGREQYF
- TRBJ1-4 TRBV13 - TGTGCCAGTAGCTCTGGGCGGGGAGGGGAAAAACTGTTTTTT CASSSGRGGEKLFF
- TRBJ2-7 TRBV10-3 - TGTGCCATCACCTCACAGGGTTCTCACGAGCAGTACTTC CAITSQGSHEQYF
- TRBJ2-7 TRBV5-1 many TGCGCCAGCAGCTTGAACAGGGACTACGAGCAGTACTTC CASSLNRDYEQYF